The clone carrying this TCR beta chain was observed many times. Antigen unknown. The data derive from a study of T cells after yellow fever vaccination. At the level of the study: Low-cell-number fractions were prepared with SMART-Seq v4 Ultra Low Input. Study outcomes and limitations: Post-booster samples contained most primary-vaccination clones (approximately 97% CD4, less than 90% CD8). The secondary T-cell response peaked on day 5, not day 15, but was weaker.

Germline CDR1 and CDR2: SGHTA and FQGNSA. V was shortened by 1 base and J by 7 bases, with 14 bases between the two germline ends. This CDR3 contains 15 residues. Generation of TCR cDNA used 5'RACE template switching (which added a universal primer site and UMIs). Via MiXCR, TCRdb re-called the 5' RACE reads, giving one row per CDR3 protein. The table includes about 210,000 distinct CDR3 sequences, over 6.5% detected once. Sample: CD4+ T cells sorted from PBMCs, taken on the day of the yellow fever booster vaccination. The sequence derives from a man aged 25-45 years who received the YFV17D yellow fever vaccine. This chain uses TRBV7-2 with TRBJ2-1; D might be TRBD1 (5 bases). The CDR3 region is CASSLEGRRINEQFF. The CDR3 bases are TGTGCCAGCAGCTTAGAGGGGCGTCGTATTAATGAGCAGTTCTTC. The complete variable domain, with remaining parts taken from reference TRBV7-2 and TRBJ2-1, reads GAGVSQSPSNKVTEKGKDVELRCDPISGHTALYWYRQSLGQGLEFLIYFQGNSAPDKSGLPSDRFSAERTGGSVSTLTIQRTQQEDSAVYLCASSLEGRRINEQFFGPGTRLTVL.